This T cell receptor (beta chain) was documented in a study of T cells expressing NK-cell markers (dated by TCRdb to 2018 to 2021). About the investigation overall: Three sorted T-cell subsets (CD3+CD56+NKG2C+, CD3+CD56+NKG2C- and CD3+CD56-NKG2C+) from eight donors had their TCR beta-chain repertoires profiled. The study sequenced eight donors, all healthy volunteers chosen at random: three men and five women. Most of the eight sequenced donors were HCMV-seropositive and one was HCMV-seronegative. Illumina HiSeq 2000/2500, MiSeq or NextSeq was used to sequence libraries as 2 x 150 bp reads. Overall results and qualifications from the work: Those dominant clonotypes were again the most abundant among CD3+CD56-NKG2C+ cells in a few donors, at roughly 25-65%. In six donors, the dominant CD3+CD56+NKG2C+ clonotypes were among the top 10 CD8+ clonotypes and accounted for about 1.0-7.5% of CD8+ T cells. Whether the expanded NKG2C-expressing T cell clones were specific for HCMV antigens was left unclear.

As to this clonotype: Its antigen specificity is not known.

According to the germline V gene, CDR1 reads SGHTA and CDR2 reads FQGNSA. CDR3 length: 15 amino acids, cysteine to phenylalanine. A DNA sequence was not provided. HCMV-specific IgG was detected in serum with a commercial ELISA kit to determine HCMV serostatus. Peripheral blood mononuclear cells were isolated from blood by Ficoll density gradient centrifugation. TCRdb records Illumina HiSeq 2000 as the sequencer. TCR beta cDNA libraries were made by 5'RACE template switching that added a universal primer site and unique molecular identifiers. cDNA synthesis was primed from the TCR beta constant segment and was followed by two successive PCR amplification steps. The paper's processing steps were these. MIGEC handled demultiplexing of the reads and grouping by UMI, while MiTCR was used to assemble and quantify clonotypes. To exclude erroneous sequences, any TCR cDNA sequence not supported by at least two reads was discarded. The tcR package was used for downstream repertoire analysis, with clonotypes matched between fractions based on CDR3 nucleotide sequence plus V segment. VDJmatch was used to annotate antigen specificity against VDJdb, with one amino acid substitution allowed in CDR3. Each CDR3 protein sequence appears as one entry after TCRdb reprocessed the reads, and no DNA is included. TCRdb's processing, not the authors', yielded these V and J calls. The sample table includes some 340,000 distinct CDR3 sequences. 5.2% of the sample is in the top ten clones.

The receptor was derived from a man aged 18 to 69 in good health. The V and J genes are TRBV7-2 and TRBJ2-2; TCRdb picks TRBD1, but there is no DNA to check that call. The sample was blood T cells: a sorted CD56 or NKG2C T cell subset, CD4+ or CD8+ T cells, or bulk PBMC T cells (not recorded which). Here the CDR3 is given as CASIQGGGRTGELFF. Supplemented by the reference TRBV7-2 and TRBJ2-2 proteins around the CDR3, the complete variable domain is GAGVSQSPSNKVTEKGKDVELRCDPISGHTALYWYRQSLGQGLEFLIYFQGNSAPDKSGLPSDRFSAERTGGSVSTLTIQRTQQEDSAVYLCASIQGGGRTGELFFGEGSRLTVL.